Listed here are 11 T cell receptor beta chains from one sample, sequenced in a study of blood T cell repertoires in COVID-19 (TCRdb year 2020). Library preparation employed the immunoSEQ multiplex PCR assay. TCRdb stores this immuneACCESS table with in-frame sequences only. Part of the clones is absent; in the studies checked, under half of the shortfall reflects unresolved V genes, and no reason is known for the rest. This sample is represented by roughly 250,000 clones; 80% to 90% of them were singletons. The ten largest clones add up to 1.5% to 2% of the sample. The sequenced material came from PBMCs or T cells enriched from blood (not recorded which). These receptors came from a woman between 45 and 65 years old who had recovered from COVID-19.

The chain combines TRBV18 with TRBJ2-1, with 11 bases that match TRBD1. CDR1 KGHSH and CDR2 LQKENI come from the germline V gene. The V segment lost 3 bases and the J segment 6 bases; nucleotides outside the gene matches: 4. This CDR3 spans 15 amino acids. CDR3 bases: TGTGCCAGCTCACCCCCCGGGACAGGGGGCAATGAGCAGTTCTTC. This codes for CASSPPGTGGNEQFF.

The V and J genes are TRBV2 and TRBJ1-1, with 10 nucleotides matching TRBD1. Germline V CDR1 and CDR2: SNHLY, FYNNEI. J gave up 4 bases and V 2 bases, and 4 bases lay outside the gene matches. This CDR3 is 15 amino acids long. The CDR3 DNA is TGTGCCAGCAGTGAAATGGGACAGGGGCTCACTGAAGCTTTCTTT. Protein: CASSEMGQGLTEAFF.

V usage is TRBV13 and J usage is TRBJ2-7; tentative D call: TRBD1 (6 bases). CDR3 length: 17 amino acids. Germline V gives CDR1 PRHDT, CDR2 FYEKMQ (reference sequence). V was shortened by 5 bases and J by 7 bases, with 27 bases between the two germline ends. This chain's CDR3 is CASSPRWVTGNGLEQYF. The CDR3 DNA sequence: TGTGCCAGCAGCCCACGGTGGGTCACAGGGAACGGGCTGGAGCAGTACTTC.

The V call is TRBV27, the J call TRBJ1-6; maybe TRBD1 (5 bases). The CDR3 extends over 15 amino acids. Trimming cost V 5 bases and J 7 bases, with 15 bases left between them. CDR1 MNHEY and CDR2 SMNVEV come from the germline V gene (reference sequence). In DNA form, the CDR3 reads TGTGCCAGCAGTCTAGGAGGGGCAGCAAATTCACCCCTCCACTTT. Its protein is CASSLGGAANSPLHF.

V gene TRBV3-1 (or the pseudogene TRBV3-2) combines with J gene TRBJ2-1, with TRBD1 as a possible D gene (7 bases). Germline V gene lookup returns CDR1 LGHDT and CDR2 YNNKEL (reference sequence). The CDR3 loop spans 16 amino acids. V was clipped by 6 bases and J by 2 bases, with 17 bases between them. DNA of the CDR3: TGTGCCAGCAGTCTACACTCAGGGGGGACCTACAATGAGCAGTTCTTC. Protein sequence: CASSLHSGGTYNEQFF.

The rearrangement links TRBV4-1 to TRBJ2-7; 8 bases line up with TRBD1. Germline CDR1 MGHRA, CDR2 YSYEKL. V gave up 0 bases and J gave up 2 bases; unmatched junction bases: 6. This CDR3 has 16 amino acids. Written as DNA, the CDR3 is TGCGCCAGCAGCCAAGAAAAGGGGACAGGAGCCTACGAGCAGTACTTC. The encoded protein is CASSQEKGTGAYEQYF.

The J gene is TRBJ2-5, the V gene TRBV6-5; D is undetermined. The CDR3 sequence is 13 residues long. Trimming cost V 7 bases and J 2 bases, with 11 bases left between them. CDR1 is MNHEY, CDR2 SVGAGI, per germline. The CDR3 here is CASTRALQETQYF. The CDR3 nucleotides are TGTGCCAGCACTAGAGCCCTTCAAGAGACCCAGTACTTC.

In its sample, this clone was seen once. The chain links TRBV27 to TRBJ2-1, with TRBD2 identical over 10 bases. Trimming at V came to 3 bases and at J to 8 bases, leaving 4 bases not matched to a gene. The CDR3 runs 14 residues. Germline-derived CDR1 and CDR2 are MNHEY and SMNVEV (reference sequence). CDR3 sequence reads: CASSFGTSEYEQFF. CDR3 DNA sequence: TGTGCCAGCAGTTTCGGGACTAGCGAATATGAGCAGTTCTTC.

With regard to this clone: This may stem from a read error, because a much larger clone lies one nucleotide away. In the same sample, other DNA sequences code for this CDR3. V gene TRBV28 combines with J gene TRBJ1-1; 10 bases match TRBD1. The length of the CDR3 is 13 residues. Looked up from germline, CDR1 is MDHEN and CDR2 is SYDVKM. V lost 3 bases to trimming and J lost 6 bases; unmatched junction nucleotides: 1. Here the CDR3 reads CASSLGTGAEAFF. The CDR3 region has the DNA TGTGCCAGCAGTTTGGGGACAGGGGCTGAAGCTTTCTTT.

The chain couples TRBV3-1 (or the pseudogene TRBV3-2) to TRBJ1-1, with a weak D call TRBD1 (6 bases). The germline CDR1 and CDR2 sequences are LGHDT and YNNKEL (reference sequence). There are 15 residues in the CDR3. V shed 4 bases and J shed 1 base, with 13 bases lying between them. The CDR3: CASSLGGGENTEAFF. CDR3 DNA: TGTGCCAGCAGCCTAGGAGGGGGGGAGAACACTGAAGCTTTCTTT.

This clone was found a few times. The V call is TRBV28, the J call TRBJ2-7; D unresolved. This CDR3 spans 13 amino acids. V lost 6 bases to trimming and J lost 2 bases, with 11 bases between them. Germline V gene sequence: CDR1 MDHEN, CDR2 SYDVKM. CDR3: CASSSLLTYEQYF. The CDR3 bases are TGTGCCAGCAGCTCACTTCTAACCTACGAGCAGTACTTC.